A single sample is the source of the 10 T cell receptor beta chains below, sequenced in a study of cytotoxic CD8 clonotypes in ibrutinib-treated CLL (TCRdb year 2021). Receptors were amplified or captured by the immunoSEQ multiplex PCR assay. The immuneACCESS repertoire file appears here via TCRdb, limited to in-frame rearrangements. These files lack a portion of the clones; in checked studies, under half of the deficit traces to unresolved V genes, and the cause of the others is not known. This sample holds just over 200,000 clones; over 65% were observed only once. The ten largest clones capture 5.9% of the sample. The time point label on this specimen signifies: 12 months on ibrutinib. Sequences were derived from PBMCs, sampled after 12 months of ibrutinib treatment. Source of these receptors: a human donor with chronic lymphocytic leukemia.

The J gene is TRBJ1-2, the V gene TRBV5-1, with no clear D. Germline V gene lookup returns CDR1 SGHRS and CDR2 YFSETQ. V was trimmed by 0 bases and J by 4 bases, leaving 13 bases between them. There are 15 residues in the CDR3. The CDR3 DNA reads TGCGCCAGCAGCTTGGTGTCCGTACCGGGCTATGGCTACACCTTC. Translated: CASSLVSVPGYGYTF.

The chain links TRBV5-8 to TRBJ2-1; D unresolved. The CDR3 runs to 13 residues. Between the trimmed V and J ends, which lost 0 bases and 4 bases, there was a span of 5 bases. The germline gives CDR1 SGHTS, CDR2 YDEGEE. The CDR3 DNA is TGTGCCAGCAGCTTGGTCTTATACAATGAGCAGTTCTTC. Amino acids: CASSLVLYNEQFF.

The chain joins TRBV4-1 to TRBJ2-1; TRBD2 aligns across 11 bases. V trimming: 6 bases; J trimming: 2 bases; junction bases outside the gene matches: 6. Per the germline V gene, CDR1 is MGHRA and CDR2 is YSYEKL. The CDR3 runs 16 residues. The CDR3 coding sequence is TGCGCCAGCAGTCCGACTAGCGGGACGACCTACAATGAGCAGTTCTTC. Translation gives CASSPTSGTTYNEQFF.

CDR3 DNA: TGTGCCAGTAGTACCGCCTATTCTAGCAATCAGCCCCAGCATTTT. This encodes CASSTAYSSNQPQHF. The genes are TRBV19 and TRBJ1-5; D is unresolved. Germline lookup yields CDR1 LNHDA and CDR2 SQIVND (reference sequence). Deletions cut 4 bases from V and 0 bases from J, with 10 bases between. The CDR3 has 15 amino acids.

The V call is TRBV7-8, the J call TRBJ2-5; D may match TRBD1 or TRBD2 (5 bases each). Germline V gives CDR1 SGHVS, CDR2 FQNEAQ. The CDR3 consists of 14 residues. With 5 bases removed from V and 3 bases from J, the gap between germline ends came to 13 bases. CDR3 bases: TGTGCCAGCAGCACCCGGGACCGAGAAGAGACCCAGTACTTC. It yields the protein CASSTRDREETQYF.

The gene calls are TRBV6-5 and TRBJ2-2; the match to TRBD1 covers 8 bases. Germline V gene lookup returns CDR1 MNHEY and CDR2 SVGAGI. The CDR3 extends over 15 amino acids. V shed 8 bases, J shed 3 bases, and the junction held 8 bases outside the gene matches. This CDR3 is CASARKQGDTGELFF. CDR3 coding DNA: TGTGCCAGCGCACGAAAACAGGGGGACACCGGGGAGCTGTTTTTT.

J is TRBJ1-2 and V is TRBV7-2, with D hard to call. V lost 7 bases, J lost 3 bases, and 6 bases lay in between. CDR3 length: 11 amino acids. Germline CDR1 SGHTA, CDR2 FQGNSA. The CDR3 region has the DNA TGTGCCAGCACAGAAGACTATGGCTACACCTTC. Protein product: CASTEDYGYTF.

This clone was recorded a few times. This CDR3 is also generated by other DNA sequences in the sample. The chain joins TRBV6-5 to TRBJ1-2; D might be TRBD1 (6 bases). V was shortened by 6 bases and J by 2 bases, with 13 bases between the two germline ends. Germline CDR1 and CDR2: MNHEY and SVGAGI. The CDR3 sequence is 14 residues long. The DNA of the CDR3 is TGTGCCAGCAGACCCACCGGGACAAACTATGGCTACACCTTC. Translating it yields CASRPTGTNYGYTF.

CDR3 DNA sequence: TGTGCCAGCAGACAGACAGAATATGGCTACACCTTC. It yields the protein CASRQTEYGYTF. This chain uses TRBV5-8 with TRBJ1-2; a possible D gene is TRBD1 (5 bases). V lost 5 bases, J lost 5 bases, and 10 bases lay in between. This CDR3 contains 12 residues. Germline CDR1 SGHTS, CDR2 YDEGEE.

J is TRBJ1-2 and V is TRBV6-6; TRBD1 matches 9 bases. V lost 3 bases to trimming and J lost 5 bases; unmatched junction nucleotides: 10. Germline V gene sequence: CDR1 MNHNY, CDR2 SVGAGI (reference sequence). The CDR3 runs to 16 residues. The DNA of the CDR3 is TGTGCCAGCAGTTATCCCACAGGGGGCGAGGAATATGGCTACACCTTC. Its translation is CASSYPTGGEEYGYTF.